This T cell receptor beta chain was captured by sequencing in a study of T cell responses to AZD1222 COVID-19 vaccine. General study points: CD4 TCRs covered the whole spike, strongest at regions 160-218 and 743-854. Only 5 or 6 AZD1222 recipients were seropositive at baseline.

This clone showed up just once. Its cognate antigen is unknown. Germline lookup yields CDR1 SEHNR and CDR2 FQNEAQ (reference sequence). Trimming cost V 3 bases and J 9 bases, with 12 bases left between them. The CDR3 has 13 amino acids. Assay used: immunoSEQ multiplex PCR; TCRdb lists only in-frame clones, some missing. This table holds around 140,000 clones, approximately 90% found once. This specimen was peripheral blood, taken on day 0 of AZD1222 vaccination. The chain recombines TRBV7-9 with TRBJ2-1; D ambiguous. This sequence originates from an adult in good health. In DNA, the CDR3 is TGTGCCAGCAGCTTCCCCCTATTCGGTGAGCAGTTCTTC. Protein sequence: CASSFPLFGEQFF.